The next 8 T cell receptor beta chains were all read from a single sample in a study of OX40 agonist ivuxolimab in advanced cancers. The method was immunoSEQ multiplex PCR; TCRdb's version includes in-frame clones alone and lacks a portion of them. Of approximately 66,000 clones listed, around 83% are singletons. Source: CD4+ or CD8+ T cells sorted from blood, taken in a trial of the OX40 agonist ivuxolimab. Every receptor here comes from an adult with an advanced solid tumor such as melanoma, head and neck, liver or kidney cancer.

This clone was recorded only once. V is TRBV27 and J is TRBJ2-4, with 8 bases matching TRBD1. J was trimmed by 4 bases and V by 4 bases; bases with no gene match: 6. Germline V CDR1 and CDR2: MNHEY, SMNVEV (reference sequence). This CDR3 is built from 15 residues. The CDR3 sequence: CASSSTRDRKNIQYF. CDR3 DNA sequence: TGTGCCAGCAGTTCGACTCGGGACAGGAAAAACATTCAGTACTTC.

The rearrangement links TRBV7-3 to TRBJ2-7; the D call may be TRBD1 or TRBD2 (5 bases each). The CDR3 covers 12 residues. V gave up 5 bases and J gave up 6 bases, with 11 bases separating them. Germline V gene data show CDR1 as SGHTA and CDR2 as FQGTGA. Here the CDR3 reads CASSPSGGEQYF. The CDR3 nucleotides read TGTGCCAGCAGCCCTTCTGGGGGCGAGCAGTACTTC.

The V gene is TRBV5-1, the J gene TRBJ1-5; no clear D gene. The CDR3 covers 15 residues. Germline assignment: CDR1 SGHRS and CDR2 YFSETQ. Trimming removed 0 bases at V and 5 bases at J, with 12 bases between. The CDR3 DNA follows: TGCGCCAGCAGCTTGGTAGGCGGTTTGGATCAGCCCCAGCATTTT. It encodes CASSLVGGLDQPQHF.

The J gene is TRBJ1-2, the V gene TRBV7-2, with D possibly TRBD1 on 5 matching bases. Between the trimmed V and J ends, which lost 3 bases and 2 bases, there was a span of 13 bases. The CDR3 sequence is 15 residues long. The germline V gene has CDR1 SGHTA and CDR2 FQGNSA. CDR3 DNA: TGTGCCAGCAGCTTGGACCCGACAGTAAACTATGGCTACACCTTC. Protein product: CASSLDPTVNYGYTF.

In its sample, this clone was seen a few times. This chain connects TRBV2 to TRBJ2-5, with 11 bases lining up with TRBD1. Germline-derived CDR1 and CDR2 are SNHLY and FYNNEI. Losses at the gene ends were 0 bases for V and 8 bases for J; bases not matched to a gene: 8. The CDR3 is 16 amino acids. The CDR3 region is CASSEAGQGAESTQYF. The CDR3 DNA reads TGTGCCAGCAGTGAAGCCGGACAGGGGGCGGAGAGTACCCAGTACTTC.

The CDR3 coding sequence is TGTGCCAGCACCCCAGCGGGGGGAAGCAATCAGCCCCAGCATTTT. This sequence encodes CASTPAGGSNQPQHF. The rearrangement uses TRBV27 and TRBJ1-5, with TRBD1 as a possible D gene (5 bases). V lost 7 bases to trimming and J lost 1 base, with 14 bases between them. The CDR3 totals 15 residues. Germline CDR1 and CDR2: MNHEY and SMNVEV (reference sequence).

This chain connects TRBV10-3 to TRBJ2-3, with 11 bases matching TRBD2. This CDR3 is 13 amino acids long. The V segment lost 11 bases and the J segment 5 bases; nucleotides outside the gene matches: 6. Per the germline V gene, CDR1 is ENHRY and CDR2 is SYGVKD. CDR3 sequence: CAVHSGGGDTQYF. CDR3 nucleotide sequence: TGTGCCGTCCATAGCGGGGGGGGAGATACGCAGTATTTT.

J is TRBJ1-2 and V is TRBV18, with unresolved D. The CDR3 is 13 amino acids. Trimming took off 3 bases at V and 8 bases at J, with 13 bases between the two ends. Germline V gene data show CDR1 as KGHSH and CDR2 as LQKENI. CDR3 amino acids: CASSPDELGGYTF. In DNA form, the CDR3 reads TGTGCCAGCTCACCGGACGAGTTGGGAGGCTACACCTTC.